This T cell receptor (beta chain) was retrieved from a study of CD8+CD57+ T cells in acquired aplastic anemia. Findings and limits, study-wide: Patients and controls shared some 30 CD8+ CDR3 sequences, highly expressed in patients.

TCR beta VDJ and CDR3 profiling used genomic DNA as template. TCRdb redid the calling of the reads with MiXCR, one entry per CDR3 protein. The sample lists about 110,000 distinct CDR3 sequences, approximately 48% occurring once. Worth noting for this clonotype: The antigen remains unidentified.

Germline lookup yields CDR1 SGHRS and CDR2 YFSETQ. V was clipped by 2 bases and J by 5 bases, with 13 bases between them. This CDR3 contains 14 residues. The J gene is TRBJ2-5, the V gene TRBV5-1; perhaps TRBD1 as D (6 bases). The sequence was collected from a human donor in good health, serving as a control. The sample consisted of sorted CD4+, CD8+, or CD8+CD57+ T cells (not recorded which) from PBMCs. The CDR3 reads CASSLYRVGETQYF. The CDR3, as DNA: TGCGCCAGCAGCTTATACAGGGTAGGCGAGACCCAGTACTTC.